These 19 T cell receptor beta chains were all obtained from the same sample, sequenced in a study of T-cell memory formation after mild COVID-19 (dated by TCRdb to 2020 to 2023). The method behind the library was 5' RACE. Data came from an Illumina NovaSeq 6000. TCRdb reprocessing: public reads trimmed at Q25 with fastp, clones called with MiXCR, in-frame beta chains kept. One record per CDR3 amino acid sequence lists the most common genes and DNA. The sample yields 280,000 or so distinct CDR3 sequences; roughly 8.2% were counted once. The top ten clones comprise 22% of the sample. The specimen sequenced was PBMCs or a T cell subset sorted from them (not recorded which). The receptors come from a man younger than 35 who had mild COVID-19 (a few samples of this study predate the infection). The sample titles of this study are shuffled in the database, so cell type and time point are left out; the donor was told from shared clones.

A few counts support this clonotype. The chain links TRBV5-1 to TRBJ2-6; unclear D gene. The CDR3 consists of 15 residues. V gave up 1 base and J gave up 2 bases, with 7 bases separating them. CDR1 SGHRS and CDR2 YFSETQ come from the germline V gene. CDR3 amino acids: CASSLKQTGANVLTF. In DNA form, the CDR3 reads TGCGCCAGCAGCTTGAAACAGACTGGGGCCAACGTCCTGACTTTC.

This clonotype has a handful of counts. The rearrangement uses TRBV7-2 and TRBJ1-2; D is unresolved. Germline V gives CDR1 SGHTA, CDR2 FQGNSA. V dropped 5 bases and J dropped 3 bases, with 13 bases sitting between them. This CDR3 has 14 residues. CDR3: CASSLGPADYGYTF. The CDR3 nucleotides read TGTGCCAGCAGCCTGGGCCCAGCTGACTATGGCTACACCTTC. Combining the CDR3 with reference TRBV7-2 and TRBJ1-2 gives the whole variable domain GAGVSQSPSNKVTEKGKDVELRCDPISGHTALYWYRQSLGQGLEFLIYFQGNSAPDKSGLPSDRFSAERTGGSVSTLTIQRTQQEDSAVYLCASSLGPADYGYTFGSGTRLTVV.

The chain is built from TRBV28 and TRBJ2-7, with 9 bases matching TRBD1. The CDR3 is 15 amino acids. From germline, CDR1 is MDHEN and CDR2 SYDVKM. The J segment lost 4 bases and the V segment lost 6 bases, leaving 10 bases of the junction unmatched. In nucleotides, the CDR3 is TGTGCCAGCAGCGGGCCGGGACAGGGAAAATACGAGCAGTACGTC. Amino acids: CASSGPGQGKYEQYV.

V and J are TRBV15 and TRBJ2-2; 8 bases align to TRBD1. Per the germline V gene, CDR1 is LNHNV and CDR2 is YYDKDF (reference sequence). This CDR3 has 15 amino acids. V shed 1 base, J shed 6 bases, and the junction held 4 bases outside the gene matches. The CDR3 region is CATSRVTGVSGELFF. CDR3 nucleotide sequence: TGTGCCACCAGCAGAGTGACAGGGGTGTCCGGGGAGCTGTTTTTT.

Many counts were recorded for this clonotype. The rearrangement links TRBV14 to TRBJ1-2, with a weak D call TRBD1 (5 bases). Trimming removed 4 bases at V and 5 bases at J, with 8 bases between. The CDR3 length is 12 residues. CDR1 and CDR2 from the germline V gene are SGHDN and FVKESK. The CDR3 coding sequence is TGTGCCAGCAGCCCGACAGCTTATGGCTACACCTTC. Amino acid sequence: CASSPTAYGYTF.

This clonotype was counted a few times. The gene calls are TRBV7-9 and TRBJ1-1; TRBD1 is a possible D gene (5 bases). CDR3 size: 16 residues. The V gene lost 5 bases and the J gene lost 0 bases, with 16 bases spanning the gap. Germline CDR1 and CDR2: SEHNR and FQNEAQ (reference sequence). This chain's CDR3 is CASSPDTPSLNTEAFF. The DNA for the CDR3 is TGTGCCAGCAGCCCGGACACCCCTAGCTTGAACACTGAAGCTTTCTTT.

This clonotype appeared a few times. V is TRBV4-3 and J is TRBJ1-1; D unclear. Germline V gives CDR1 LGHNA, CDR2 YSLEER. There are 16 residues in the CDR3. V dropped 0 bases and J dropped 4 bases, with 15 bases sitting between them. In DNA, the CDR3 is TGCGCCAGCAGCCAAGATTTCCATGGCAGACCCACTGAAGCTTTCTTT. This codes for CASSQDFHGRPTEAFF.

This clonotype was counted between two and nine times. This chain uses TRBV4-3 with TRBJ2-5; a possible D gene is TRBD2 (7 bases). V was clipped by 0 bases and J by 7 bases, with 15 bases between them. Germline V gene sequence: CDR1 LGHNA, CDR2 YSLEER. The CDR3 covers 15 residues. Here the CDR3 reads CASSQEGGPGGTQYF. DNA of the CDR3: TGCGCCAGCAGCCAAGAGGGGGGGCCCGGGGGGACCCAGTACTTC.

The chain employs TRBV25-1 and TRBJ1-6, with D uncertain. This CDR3 region has 15 residues. Trimming stripped 4 bases from V and 9 bases from J, with 16 bases between. Looked up from germline, CDR1 is MGHDK and CDR2 is SYGVNS. CDR3 residues: CASSVGFGVGSPLHF. DNA for the CDR3: TGTGCCAGCAGTGTCGGGTTCGGGGTTGGTTCACCCCTCCACTTT.

This clonotype came up many times. V usage is TRBV7-2 and J usage is TRBJ2-4; D is perhaps TRBD2 (7 bases). The V end lost 5 bases, the J end lost 7 bases, and 12 bases lay between the germline ends. CDR3 length: 13 amino acids. Germline V lookup: CDR1 SGHTA, CDR2 FQGNSA. The CDR3 sequence is CASSGGAVNIQYF. DNA of the CDR3: TGTGCCAGCAGCGGGGGGGCGGTCAACATTCAGTACTTC. The whole variable domain, filled in from reference TRBV7-2 and TRBJ2-4, reads GAGVSQSPSNKVTEKGKDVELRCDPISGHTALYWYRQSLGQGLEFLIYFQGNSAPDKSGLPSDRFSAERTGGSVSTLTIQRTQQEDSAVYLCASSGGAVNIQYFGAGTRLSVL.

The chain carries TRBV28 and TRBJ2-7; a weak D match, TRBD2 (6 bases). The germline CDR1 and CDR2 sequences are MDHEN and SYDVKM. Trimming took off 7 bases at V and 2 bases at J, with 12 bases between the two ends. There are 13 residues in the CDR3. The CDR3 spells CASMLREAYEQYF. The CDR3 nucleotides read TGTGCCAGCATGTTAAGGGAGGCCTACGAGCAGTACTTC.

This clonotype has just a few counts. The rearrangement links TRBV5-1 to TRBJ1-3; D gene uncertain. Trimming removed 3 bases from V and 0 bases from J, with 10 bases in between. The germline gives CDR1 SGHRS, CDR2 YFSETQ. The CDR3 length is 15 residues. DNA of the CDR3: TGCGCCAGCAGCTCGCAGAGTAACTCTGGAAACACCATATATTTT. Translation gives CASSSQSNSGNTIYF.

Turning to this clonotype: At one end the junction does not follow the germline gene, possibly because of a read error. This chain uses TRBV7-2 with TRBJ1-1; D is unclear. Germline V gene lookup returns CDR1 SGHTA and CDR2 FQGNSA. The CDR3 sequence is 16 residues long. The CDR3 region is CASRFGGRSGVAEAFF. CDR3 DNA: TGTGCCAGCCGCTTCGGCGGCCGAAGTGGGGTAGCTGAAGCTTTCTTT.

The rearrangement uses TRBV5-1 and TRBJ2-5; 8 bases are a match to TRBD1. Unmatched junction bases numbered 6, after V lost 0 bases and J lost 5 bases. The CDR3 extends over 15 amino acids. CDR1 and CDR2 (germline): SGHRS, YFSETQ. The CDR3 DNA reads as TGCGCCAGCAGCTTGGATGGACAGGGAAGGGAGACCCAGTACTTC. As protein: CASSLDGQGRETQYF.

This clonotype was seen a few times. This chain joins TRBV5-1 and TRBJ1-1; D remains unclear. The germline CDR1 and CDR2 sequences are SGHRS and YFSETQ. The V end was cut by 0 bases, the J end by 1 base, with 7 bases between. The CDR3 covers 14 residues. The CDR3 bases are TGCGCCAGCAGCTTGGGACCGTCGAACACTGAAGCTTTCTTT. It codes for CASSLGPSNTEAFF.

The chain is built from TRBV7-6 and TRBJ1-1, with D perhaps matching TRBD1 (5 bases). Trimming removed 5 bases at V and 1 base at J, with 8 bases between. CDR1 and CDR2 from the germline V gene are SGHVS and FNYEAQ. This CDR3 has 13 amino acids. CDR3 in amino acids: CASSQDKNTEAFF. CDR3 nucleotides: TGTGCCAGCAGCCAGGACAAGAACACTGAAGCTTTCTTT. Full variable domain (rest looked up from reference TRBV7-6 and TRBJ1-1): GAGVSQSPRYKVTKRGQDVALRCDPISGHVSLYWYRQALGQGPEFLTYFNYEAQQDKSGLPNDRFSAERPEGSISTLTIQRTEQRDSAMYRCASSQDKNTEAFFGQGTRLTVV.

This clonotype was picked up a small number of times. CDR3 coding DNA: TGTGCCAGCAGCAGAGGGACAGGTTCCTACGAGCAGTACTTC. Amino acids: CASSRGTGSYEQYF. The chain uses TRBV9 and TRBJ2-7, with 8 bases matching TRBD1. V was pared by 4 bases and J by 1 base, with 4 bases of the junction left unmatched. CDR1 SGDLS and CDR2 YYNGEE come from the germline V gene. CDR3 size: 14 residues.

The rearrangement links TRBV12-3 or TRBV12-4 to TRBJ1-5, with D unresolved. There are 17 residues in the CDR3. Trimming pared 5 bases from V and 5 bases from J, leaving 22 bases between. The CDR3 DNA reads as TGTGCCAGCAGTCCTCTAGCACTTCAAGTCGCGCATCAGCCCCAGCATTTT. It is translated as CASSPLALQVAHQPQHF.

A few counts support this clonotype. The chain recombines TRBV7-9 with TRBJ2-2; D uncertain. The CDR3 runs 14 residues. Trimming took off 5 bases at V and 6 bases at J, with 13 bases between the two ends. Per the germline V gene, CDR1 is SEHNR and CDR2 is FQNEAQ (reference sequence). The CDR3, as DNA: TGTGCCAGCAGCCCAGTAACCAAGTCCGGGGAGCTGTTTTTT. Amino acid sequence: CASSPVTKSGELFF.